The 5 T cell receptor beta chains reported below all come from one sample, sequenced in a study of T cell repertoires in cytomegalovirus infection. One entry per CDR3 protein, called by TCRdb with MiXCR from the reads. Of some 400,000 distinct CDR3 sequences detected, 25% to 40% appear once; the ten largest clones hold roughly 13%. The sequencing sample was made of PBMCs. These receptors were taken from a human donor in good health (CMV status not recorded). Some clones in this sample may be carry-over from other donors' samples.

The CDR3 coding sequence is TGTGCCAGTAGTATGGTCCCGGGACATCAGCCCCAGCATTTT. Protein sequence: CASSMVPGHQPQHF. The chain uses TRBV19 and TRBJ1-5; D perhaps matches TRBD1 (5 bases). CDR1 and CDR2 (germline): LNHDA, SQIVND (reference sequence). This CDR3 region has 14 residues. The ends were cut back, 3 bases at V and 5 bases at J, with 11 bases in the middle.

V gene TRBV11-3 combines with J gene TRBJ2-1, with TRBD1 matching over 7 bases. The CDR3 is 15 residues long. Per germline, CDR1 SGHNT and CDR2 YENEEA. V trimming: 4 bases; J trimming: 0 bases; junction bases outside the gene matches: 3. CDR3 sequence (DNA): TGTGCCAGCAGCTGGACAGGAGCCTCCTACAATGAGCAGTTCTTC. Amino acids: CASSWTGASYNEQFF.

The chain links TRBV12-3 or TRBV12-4 to TRBJ1-4; unclear D gene. Trimming pared 5 bases from V and 2 bases from J, leaving 9 bases between. CDR3 size: 14 residues. CDR3 sequence reads: CASSPALTNEKLFF. Here the CDR3 DNA reads TGTGCCAGCAGTCCCGCCCTGACTAATGAAAAACTGTTTTTT.

This clonotype has only one observation. Mismatch with germline at one junction end may stem from a read error. V usage is TRBV7-6 and J usage is TRBJ1-5; no reliable D call. The CDR3 is made up of 16 amino acids. Per the germline V gene, CDR1 is SGHVS and CDR2 is FNYEAQ. The CDR3 loop is CASSLDSGISKQPQHF. DNA of the CDR3: TGTGCCAGCAGCTTAGATTCGGGGATTAGCAAGCAGCCCCAGCATTTT.

This clonotype has a handful of counts. As DNA, the CDR3 is TGTGCCAGCAGCCAAGATTTGACAGTGGTGGGGTACAATGAGCAGTTCTTC. Amino acids: CASSQDLTVVGYNEQFF. The V gene is TRBV4-2, the J gene TRBJ2-1, with a weak D call TRBD1 (5 bases). Trimming removed 0 bases from V and 4 bases from J, with 16 bases in between. Per germline, CDR1 LGHNA and CDR2 YNFKEQ. The CDR3 consists of 17 residues.